This T cell receptor (beta chain) comes out of a study of glioma-infiltrating T cells. Study-level results: Tissue-blood divergence was below expectation in non-neoplastic patients, above in gliomas. Tissue and blood shared very few CDR3 sequences.

Ten or more counts support this clonotype. What it binds is not known. Using RNA template, CDR3s of TCR alpha and beta were amplified with iRepertoire arm-PCR. One-step reverse transcription and amplification started from approximately 100-400 ng of tissue mRNA or PBMC total RNA. TCRdb re-analysed the multiplex PCR reads in MiXCR, keeping a single row per CDR3 protein. This sample has 150,000 to 200,000 distinct CDR3 sequences; more than 30% occur once, and the top ten carry 20%. The TCR was taken from a human donor with low-grade glioma or glioblastoma, undergoing nonglioma brain surgery, or in good health (not recorded which). The sequencing input was glioma tissue, nonneoplastic brain tissue, or PBMCs (not recorded which).

The DNA for the CDR3 is TGTGCCACCAGCGGATATGATACTGAAGCTTTCTTT. Amino acids: CATSGYDTEAFF. The chain has TRBV15 and TRBJ1-1, with D unclear. V lost 5 bases, J lost 5 bases, and 9 bases lay in between. CDR1 is LNHNV, CDR2 YYDKDF, per germline (reference sequence). CDR3 length: 12 amino acids.